The 10 T cell receptor beta chains presented below share a single source sample, sequenced in a study of CD8 T cells in Susac syndrome. Roughly 0.45 to 1 ug RNA was reverse transcribed with random hexamers. TCRdb fed the immunoSEQ multiplex PCR reads into MiXCR, producing one record per CDR3 protein. The data show under 200,000 distinct CDR3 sequences, roughly 94% seen once. Sequences were obtained from CD4+ T cells from PBMCs. The receptors derive from a human donor in good health.

The V call is TRBV2, the J call TRBJ1-2; possibly TRBD1 for D (5 bases). Per germline, CDR1 SNHLY and CDR2 FYNNEI. There are 12 residues in the CDR3. Between the trimmed V and J ends, which lost 6 bases and 8 bases, there was a span of 13 bases. CDR3 residues: CASSWIRDGYTF. The CDR3 coding sequence is TGTGCCAGCAGCTGGATCAGGGACGGCTACACCTTC.

The chain couples TRBV4-1 to TRBJ2-7; 9 bases are a match to TRBD1. Germline-derived CDR1 and CDR2 are MGHRA and YSYEKL. The trim removed 1 base at V and 7 bases at J, leaving 14 bases unmatched. This CDR3 is 17 amino acids long. The CDR3 nucleotides read TGCGCCAGCAGCCAAGCGCCTGCGACAGGGGGAATTGGGGAGCAGTACTTC. This sequence encodes CASSQAPATGGIGEQYF.

The chain employs TRBV2 and TRBJ1-6, with a weak D call TRBD1 (5 bases). CDR3 length: 12 amino acids. Trimming cost V 7 bases and J 7 bases, with 8 bases left between them. Germline V gene data show CDR1 as SNHLY and CDR2 as FYNNEI. Here the CDR3 reads CASNEGNSPLHF. The CDR3 coding sequence is TGTGCCAGCAATGAGGGGAATTCACCCCTCCACTTT.

The rearrangement joins TRBV30 to TRBJ2-3; D is uncertain. The V gene lost 5 bases and the J gene lost 5 bases, with 11 bases spanning the gap. Germline values: CDR1 GTSNPN, CDR2 SVGIG (reference sequence). There are 12 residues in the CDR3. The CDR3 DNA follows: TGTGCCTGGTCCCGCGAAGGAGATACGCAGTATTTT. Amino acids: CAWSREGDTQYF.

V gene TRBV29-1 combines with J gene TRBJ2-1, with TRBD1 matching 10 bases. The V gene end was trimmed by 6 bases and the J gene end by 8 bases; junction bases not matched to a gene: 10. The CDR3 is 14 amino acids. In germline, CDR1 is SQVTM, CDR2 ANQGSEA. CDR3 nucleotide sequence: TGCAGCGTCGTGCGGACAGGGGGAGGGGATGAGCAGTTCTTC. It specifies CSVVRTGGGDEQFF.

DNA for the CDR3: TGTGCCAGCTCACTGGGGACAGACTACGAGCAGTACTTC. It is translated as CASSLGTDYEQYF. The rearrangement joins TRBV18 to TRBJ2-7, with 7 bases fitting TRBD1. J was trimmed by 3 bases and V by 4 bases; bases with no gene match: 3. Germline V lookup: CDR1 KGHSH, CDR2 LQKENI. This CDR3 spans 13 amino acids.

The chain combines TRBV20-1 with TRBJ1-5, with D perhaps matching TRBD1 (5 bases). V was cut by 5 bases and J by 6 bases, with 17 bases left in between. CDR1 and CDR2 from the germline V gene are DFQATT and SNEGSKA (reference sequence). The CDR3 totals 14 residues. The CDR3 spells CSASLGALPQPQHF. For the CDR3, the DNA is TGCAGTGCTTCCCTAGGGGCCTTGCCTCAGCCCCAGCATTTT.

The chain is built from TRBV19 and TRBJ2-1, with 8 bases matching TRBD2. The CDR3 consists of 15 residues. V dropped 7 bases and J dropped 8; count of bases not matched to a gene: 13. Per the germline V gene, CDR1 is LNHDA and CDR2 is SQIVND (reference sequence). The CDR3 DNA sequence: TGTGCCAGTAAAGGTAGCGGGGCACCGTCGGATGAGCAGTTCTTC. Protein: CASKGSGAPSDEQFF. Complete variable domain (other parts from reference TRBV19 and TRBJ2-1): DGGITQSPKYLFRKEGQNVTLSCEQNLNHDAMYWYRQDPGQGLRLIYYSQIVNDFQKGDIAEGYSVSREKKESFPLTVTSAQKNPTAFYLCASKGSGAPSDEQFFGPGTRLTVL.

The chain carries TRBV12-3 or TRBV12-4 and TRBJ1-5; D not certain. The CDR3 length is 11 residues. V dropped 5 bases and J dropped 4 bases, with 3 bases sitting between them. DNA of the CDR3: TGTGCCAGCAGTCAGAATCAGCCCCAGCATTTT. Translation gives CASSQNQPQHF.

V usage is TRBV28 and J usage is TRBJ2-7, with 10 bases matching TRBD1. The CDR3 contains 16 residues. Germline CDR1 reads MDHEN; CDR2 reads SYDVKM. The J segment lost 3 bases and the V segment lost 1 base, leaving 6 bases of the junction unmatched. CDR3 nucleotide sequence: TGTGCCAGCAGTTTATCAACCGGGACAGGGGACTACGAGCAGTACGTC. It translates to CASSLSTGTGDYEQYV.